This T cell receptor (beta chain) was captured by sequencing in a study of CD8 T cells in Susac syndrome. An input of 0.5 to 1 ug of RNA was subjected to reverse transcription using random hexamers. MiXCR, applied by TCRdb to the immunoSEQ multiplex PCR reads, yields one record per CDR3 protein. The sample contains more than 200,000 distinct CDR3 sequences, around 93% of which appear only once. The germline V gene encodes CDR1 MDHEN and CDR2 SYDVKM. V shed 6 bases and J 3 bases; nucleotides not matched to a gene: 6. The CDR3 runs 15 residues. Sequencing used CD4+ T cells from PBMCs. The rearrangement uses TRBV28 and TRBJ2-3; 10 bases agree with TRBD2. The origin of this receptor is a human donor with multiple sclerosis. CDR3 DNA: TGTGCCAGCAGAGGAGCGGGGGGGAATACAGATACGCAGTATTTT. This sequence encodes CASRGAGGNTDTQYF.